This T cell receptor (beta chain) was retrieved from a study of PD-L1 blockade in urothelial cancer. This table comes from immunoSEQ multiplex PCR, and its TCRdb copy is limited to in-frame clones, with some not included. Counted here are 70,000 to 95,000 clones, more than 80% occurring once; the ten biggest clones make up 0.85% to 1%. Time point meaning: pretreatment peripheral blood. The germline V gene encodes CDR1 SGHTS and CDR2 YDEGEE. CDR3 length: 14 residues. Trimming stripped 0 bases from V and 6 bases from J, with 12 bases between. A remark on this clone: Its antigen is not known.

Study-wide results and caveats: Better survival was forecast by a pretreatment blood TCR clonality below the median.

This specimen was PBMCs, taken around atezolizumab (anti-PD-L1) treatment. The sequence was collected from a woman at least 80 years old with urothelial cancer. The rearrangement uses TRBV5-8 and TRBJ1-2, with D tentatively TRBD1 (6 bases). The chain's CDR3 is CASSLGQGLDGYTF. In DNA form, the CDR3 reads TGTGCCAGCAGCTTGGGCCAGGGGTTGGATGGCTACACCTTC.